The T cell receptor beta chain described here comes from a study of shared clonotypes between healthy human individuals. Replicate PCRs from sorted subsets contained roughly 190 ng DNA, which is some 29,000 T cell genomes. Repertoires were generated with immunoSEQ multiplex PCR, while TCRdb's copy carries only in-frame clones and drops some. Among around 640,000 clones listed, approximately 96% were seen once. A note on this clone: Its antigen is unidentified.

Naive CD8 cells, CD45RO-negative and positively selected for CCR7, excluded terminally differentiated effector memory CD45RA+ cells. This CDR3 region has 15 residues. V dropped 3 bases and J dropped 2 bases, with 12 bases sitting between them. Germline V gene lookup returns CDR1 SNHLY and CDR2 FYNNEI. Study-level findings and limits: Naive CD4 clonotype sharing across several donors was 5% to 6%.

The V call is TRBV2, the J call TRBJ2-3; TRBD2 is a possible D gene (6 bases). What was sequenced was naive CD8+ T cells sorted from blood. The TCR comes from a woman between 25 and 40 years old in good health. The CDR3, as DNA: TGTGCCAGCAGTGAGGTCCAGGGACTCACAGATACGCAGTATTTT. Its translation: CASSEVQGLTDTQYF.